This T cell receptor beta chain was profiled in a study of early T cells in non-severe SARS-CoV-2 infection. Study-level information: The input, bulk RNA from unsorted whole blood, was sequenced, and chains were unpaired.

This clonotype was detected many times. This CDR3 has 16 amino acids. Germline loops: CDR1 SGHTA, CDR2 FQGNSA. Trimming shortened V by 5 bases and J by 0 bases, and 16 bases separated the two germline ends. Attached unique molecular identifiers marked individual cDNA molecules. TCRdb itself ran the 5' RACE reads through MiXCR, one entry per CDR3 protein. The table records 20,000 to 25,000 distinct CDR3 sequences, approximately 4.6% of them present only once. The rearrangement uses TRBV7-2 and TRBJ1-2; the D gene is possibly TRBD1 (5 bases). The TCR sequence derives from an adult who was a healthcare worker with PCR-confirmed SARS-CoV-2 infection or an uninfected control (not recorded which). The sample consisted of whole blood. The CDR3 here is CASSPSRQTSNYGYTF. The CDR3 DNA is TGTGCCAGCAGCCCCTCCAGACAGACTTCTAACTATGGCTACACCTTC.